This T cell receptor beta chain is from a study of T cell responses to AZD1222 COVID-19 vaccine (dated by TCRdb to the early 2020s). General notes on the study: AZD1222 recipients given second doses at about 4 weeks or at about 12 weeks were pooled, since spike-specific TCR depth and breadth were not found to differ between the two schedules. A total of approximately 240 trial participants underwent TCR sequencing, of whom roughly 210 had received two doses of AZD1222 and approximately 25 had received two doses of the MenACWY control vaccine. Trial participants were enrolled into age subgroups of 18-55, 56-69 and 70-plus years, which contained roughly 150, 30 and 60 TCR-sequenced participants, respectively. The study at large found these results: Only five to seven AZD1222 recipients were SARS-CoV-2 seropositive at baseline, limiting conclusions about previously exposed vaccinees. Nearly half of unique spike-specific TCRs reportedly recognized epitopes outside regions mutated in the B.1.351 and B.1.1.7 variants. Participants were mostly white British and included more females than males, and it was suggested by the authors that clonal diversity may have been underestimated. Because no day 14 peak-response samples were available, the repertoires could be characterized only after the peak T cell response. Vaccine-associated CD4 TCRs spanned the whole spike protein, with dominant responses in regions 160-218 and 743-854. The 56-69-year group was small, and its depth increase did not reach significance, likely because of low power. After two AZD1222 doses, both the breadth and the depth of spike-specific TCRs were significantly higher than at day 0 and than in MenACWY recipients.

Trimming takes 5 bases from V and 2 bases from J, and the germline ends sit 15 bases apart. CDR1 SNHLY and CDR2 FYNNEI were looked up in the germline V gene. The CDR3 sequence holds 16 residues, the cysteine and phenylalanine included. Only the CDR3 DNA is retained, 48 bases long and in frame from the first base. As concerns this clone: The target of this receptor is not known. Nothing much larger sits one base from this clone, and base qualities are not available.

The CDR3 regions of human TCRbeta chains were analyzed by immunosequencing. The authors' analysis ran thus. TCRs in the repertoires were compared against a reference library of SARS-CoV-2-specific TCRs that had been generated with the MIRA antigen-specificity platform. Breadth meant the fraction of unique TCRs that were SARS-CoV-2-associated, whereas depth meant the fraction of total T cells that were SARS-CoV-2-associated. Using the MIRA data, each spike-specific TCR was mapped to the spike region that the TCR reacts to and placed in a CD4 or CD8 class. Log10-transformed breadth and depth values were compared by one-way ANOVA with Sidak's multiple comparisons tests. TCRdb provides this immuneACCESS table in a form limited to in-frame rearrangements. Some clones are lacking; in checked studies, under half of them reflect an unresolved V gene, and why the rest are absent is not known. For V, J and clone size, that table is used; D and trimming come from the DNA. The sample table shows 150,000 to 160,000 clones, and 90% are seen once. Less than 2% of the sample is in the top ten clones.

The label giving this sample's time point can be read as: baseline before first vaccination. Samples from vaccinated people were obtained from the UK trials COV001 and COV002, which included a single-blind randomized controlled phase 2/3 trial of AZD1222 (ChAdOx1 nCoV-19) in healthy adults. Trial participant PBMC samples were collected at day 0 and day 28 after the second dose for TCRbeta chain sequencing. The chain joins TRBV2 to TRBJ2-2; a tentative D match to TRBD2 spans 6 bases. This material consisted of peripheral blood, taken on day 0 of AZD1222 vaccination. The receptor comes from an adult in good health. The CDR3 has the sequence CASSSPGSLNTGELFF. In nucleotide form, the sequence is TGTGCCAGCAGTTCACCCGGGAGTTTAAACACCGGGGAGCTGTTTTTT.